This T cell receptor beta chain was found in a study of CD8 T cells in ankylosing spondylitis. Via MiXCR, TCRdb re-called the 5' RACE reads, giving one row per CDR3 protein. Of 150,000 or so distinct CDR3 sequences in the sample, approximately 20% were seen once. This clonotype was counted at least ten times. Germline values: CDR1 SGDLS, CDR2 YYNGEE. V was clipped by 3 bases and J by 5 bases, with 12 bases between them. This CDR3 has 14 residues. The source material was blood, either unsorted or a sorted T cell fraction (not recorded which). The origin of this receptor is a male donor with ankylosing spondylitis or in good health (not recorded which). The chain couples TRBV9 to TRBJ2-1; D unclear. CDR3 sequence reads: CASSAGTKDNEQFF. In nucleotides, the CDR3 is TGTGCCAGCAGCGCAGGCACCAAGGACAATGAGCAGTTCTTC.